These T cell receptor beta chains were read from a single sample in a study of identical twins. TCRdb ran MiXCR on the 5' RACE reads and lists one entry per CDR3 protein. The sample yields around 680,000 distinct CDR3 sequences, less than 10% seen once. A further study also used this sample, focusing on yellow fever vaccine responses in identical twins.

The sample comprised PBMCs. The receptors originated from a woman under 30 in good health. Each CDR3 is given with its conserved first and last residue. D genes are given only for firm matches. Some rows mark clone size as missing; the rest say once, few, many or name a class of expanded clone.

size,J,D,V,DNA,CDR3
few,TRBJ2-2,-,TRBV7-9,TGTGCCAGCAGCTCCACCCTATCACTCGGGGAGCTGTTTTTT,CASSSTLSLGELFF
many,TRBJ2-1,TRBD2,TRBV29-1,TGCAGCGTTGATCCGCTAGCGGCCCAGAATGAGCAGTTCTTC,CSVDPLAAQNEQFF
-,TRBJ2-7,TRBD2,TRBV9,TGTGCCAGCAGCGGGGGACTAGCGGGGAACTCCTACGAGCAGTACTTC,CASSGGLAGNSYEQYF
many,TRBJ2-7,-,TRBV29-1,TGCAGCGTTGAAGATCCTAACGAACAAGGCTACGAGCAGTACTTC,CSVEDPNEQGYEQYF
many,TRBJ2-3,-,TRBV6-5,TGTGCCAGCAGTTTGGGGGTGGATGGGCCAGATACGCAGTATTTT,CASSLGVDGPDTQYF
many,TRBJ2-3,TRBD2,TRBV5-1,TGCGCCAGCAGCTTGGCGGGACTAGCGGGAGAAACAGATACGCAGTATTTT,CASSLAGLAGETDTQYF
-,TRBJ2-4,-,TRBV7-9,TGTGCCAGCAGCTTAAACCCCCTATACATTCAGTACTTC,CASSLNPLYIQYF
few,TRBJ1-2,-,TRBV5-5,TGTGCCAGCAGCATTACAGGGAATTCCTATGGCTACACCTTC,CASSITGNSYGYTF
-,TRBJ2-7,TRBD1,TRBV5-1,TGCGCCAGCAGCTTTTCAGGGGGTTTCGACGAGCAGTACTTC,CASSFSGGFDEQYF
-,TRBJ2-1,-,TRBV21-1,TGTGCCAGCAGCAAAGAGAGGCTTCTTAACTACAATGAGCAGTTCTTC,CASSKERLLNYNEQFF
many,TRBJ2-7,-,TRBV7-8,TGTGCCAGCAGCTTAGTACAGGGCACCTACGAGCAGTACTTC,CASSLVQGTYEQYF
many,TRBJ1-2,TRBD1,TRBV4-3,TGCGCCAGCAGCCAAGATCGACAGGGGATCTATGGCTACACCTTC,CASSQDRQGIYGYTF
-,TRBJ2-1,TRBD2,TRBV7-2,TGTGCCAGCAGCTTTTCAACACGACTAGCGGGGGGAGGTGAGCAGTTCTTC,CASSFSTRLAGGGEQFF
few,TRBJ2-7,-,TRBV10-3,TGTGCCATCAGTGAAGTCCTAACCGTCTACGAGCAGTACTTC,CAISEVLTVYEQYF
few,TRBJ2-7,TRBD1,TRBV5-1,TGCGCCAGCAGCTTATCACAGGGGGCCCAACCCTACGAGCAGTACTTC,CASSLSQGAQPYEQYF
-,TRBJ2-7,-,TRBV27,TGTGCCAGCAGTCTGGACCTTTACTCCTACGAGCAGTACTTC,CASSLDLYSYEQYF
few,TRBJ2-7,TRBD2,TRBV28,TGTGCCAGCAGTTTGAGACTAGCGGGAGCCTACGAGCAGTACTTC,CASSLRLAGAYEQYF
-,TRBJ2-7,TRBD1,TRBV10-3,TGTGCCATCAGCCAGGGACAGGGCTACGAGCAGTACTTC,CAISQGQGYEQYF
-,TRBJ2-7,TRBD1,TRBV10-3,TGTGCCATCAGTGGGGGACAGGGCTCCTCCTACGAGCAGTACTTC,CAISGGQGSSYEQYF
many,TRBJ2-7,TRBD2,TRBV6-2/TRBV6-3,TGTGCCAGCAGTTACGGGTTGGGACTAGCGGCCTACGAGCAGTACTTC,CASSYGLGLAAYEQYF
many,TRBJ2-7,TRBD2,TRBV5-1,TGCGCCAGCAGCTTGGGGGGACTAGCGGGAGCCTACGAGCAGTACTTC,CASSLGGLAGAYEQYF
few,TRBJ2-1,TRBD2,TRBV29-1,TGCACTGGCGGGAGTTCCTACAATGAGCAGTTCTTC,CTGGSSYNEQFF